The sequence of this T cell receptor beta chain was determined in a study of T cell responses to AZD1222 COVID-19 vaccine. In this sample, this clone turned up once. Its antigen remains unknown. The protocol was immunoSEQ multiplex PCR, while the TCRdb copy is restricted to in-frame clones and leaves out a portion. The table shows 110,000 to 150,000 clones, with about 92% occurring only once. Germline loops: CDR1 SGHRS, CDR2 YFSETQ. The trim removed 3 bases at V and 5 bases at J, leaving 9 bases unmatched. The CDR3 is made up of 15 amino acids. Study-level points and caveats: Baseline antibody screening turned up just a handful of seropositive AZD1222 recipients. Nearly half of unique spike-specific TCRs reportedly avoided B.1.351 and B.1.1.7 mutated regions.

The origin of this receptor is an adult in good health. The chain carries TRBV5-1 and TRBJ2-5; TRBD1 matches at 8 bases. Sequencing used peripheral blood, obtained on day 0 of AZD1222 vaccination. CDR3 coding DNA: TGCGCCAGCAGCTCCACGGACAGGGCCCGGGAGACCCAGTACTTC. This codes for CASSSTDRARETQYF.